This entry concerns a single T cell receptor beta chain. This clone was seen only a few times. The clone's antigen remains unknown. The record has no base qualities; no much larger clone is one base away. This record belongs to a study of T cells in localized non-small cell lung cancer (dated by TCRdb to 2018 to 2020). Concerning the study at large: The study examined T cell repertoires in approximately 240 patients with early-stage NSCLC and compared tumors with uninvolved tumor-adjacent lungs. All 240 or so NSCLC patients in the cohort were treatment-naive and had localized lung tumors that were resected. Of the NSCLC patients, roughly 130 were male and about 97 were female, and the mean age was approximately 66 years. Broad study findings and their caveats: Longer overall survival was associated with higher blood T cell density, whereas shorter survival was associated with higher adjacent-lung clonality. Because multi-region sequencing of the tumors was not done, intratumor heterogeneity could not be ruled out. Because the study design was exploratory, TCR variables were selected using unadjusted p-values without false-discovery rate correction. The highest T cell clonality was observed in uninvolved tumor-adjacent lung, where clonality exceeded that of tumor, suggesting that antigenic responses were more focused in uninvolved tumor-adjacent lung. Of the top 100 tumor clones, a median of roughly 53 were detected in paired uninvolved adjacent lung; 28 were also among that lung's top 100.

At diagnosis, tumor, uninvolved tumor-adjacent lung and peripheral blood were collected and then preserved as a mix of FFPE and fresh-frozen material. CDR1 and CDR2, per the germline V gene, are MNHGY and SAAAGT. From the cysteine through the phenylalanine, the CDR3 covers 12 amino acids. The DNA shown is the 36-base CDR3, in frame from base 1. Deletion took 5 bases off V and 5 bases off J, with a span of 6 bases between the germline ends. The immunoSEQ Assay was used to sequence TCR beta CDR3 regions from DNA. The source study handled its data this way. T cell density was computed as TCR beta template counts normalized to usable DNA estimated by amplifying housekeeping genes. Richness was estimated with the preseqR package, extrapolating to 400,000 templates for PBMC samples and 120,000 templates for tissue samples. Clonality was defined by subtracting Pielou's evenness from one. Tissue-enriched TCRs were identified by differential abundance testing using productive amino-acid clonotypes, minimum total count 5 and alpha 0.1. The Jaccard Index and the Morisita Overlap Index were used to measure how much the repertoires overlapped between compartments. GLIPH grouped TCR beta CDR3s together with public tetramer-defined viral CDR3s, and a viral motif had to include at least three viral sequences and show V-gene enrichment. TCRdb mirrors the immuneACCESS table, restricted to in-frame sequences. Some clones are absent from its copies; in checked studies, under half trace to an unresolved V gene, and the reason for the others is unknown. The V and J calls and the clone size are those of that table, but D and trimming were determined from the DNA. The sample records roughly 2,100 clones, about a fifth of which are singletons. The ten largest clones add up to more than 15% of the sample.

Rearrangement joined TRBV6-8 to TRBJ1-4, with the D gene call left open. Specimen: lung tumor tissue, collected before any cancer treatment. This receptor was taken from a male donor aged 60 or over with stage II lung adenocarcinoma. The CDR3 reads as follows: CASSQLNEKLFF. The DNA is TGTGCCAGCAGTCAACTAAATGAAAAACTGTTTTTT.